This T cell receptor beta chain is from a study of CD4 T cells in relation to SARS-CoV-2 and coronaviruses. The unexposed donors gave CD4+ T cells in about 2011-2018, prior to COVID-19. The CDR3 totals 15 residues. Trimming stripped 1 base from V and 10 bases from J, with 15 bases between. Germline CDR1 SGDLS, CDR2 YYNGEE. Naive and memory CD4+ T cell DNA was deep-sequenced without culture. This table comes from immunoSEQ multiplex PCR, and its TCRdb copy is limited to in-frame clones, with some not included. Among 60,000 to 85,000 clones listed, roughly 93% were seen once. The sequence was obtained from a human donor in good health. Specimen: naive CD4+ T cells from PBMCs. As for subset: naive CD4+ T cells isolated by negative enrichment. The rearrangement links TRBV9 to TRBJ1-6; perhaps TRBD1 as D (6 bases). CDR3 bases: TGTGCCAGCAGCGTAACAGGGACGGGGGAGTCACCCCTCCACTTT. It translates to CASSVTGTGESPLHF.